This is a list of T cell receptor beta chains from one sample in a study. TCRdb called the 5' RACE reads again in MiXCR, with one record for every CDR3 protein. In the table there are about 54,000 distinct CDR3 sequences, over 15% of which are singletons. Sequenced material: naive CD4+ T cells sorted from blood. These receptors were collected from a female donor with breast cancer. The CDR3 runs from the conserved cysteine through the conserved F or W. Each record gives: CDR3 length, clone size, J gene, D gene, V gene, CDR3 protein, CDR3 DNA. The D gene is left open where the match is weak. Part of the rows lack a size; the others show once, few, many or a class for expanded clones.

17 | . | TRBJ1-1 | . | TRBV7-9 | CASSSKMGRIRFSEAFF | TGTGCCAGCAGCTCTAAAATGGGGAGGATTAGGTTCTCTGAAGCTTTCTTT
14 | many | TRBJ2-3 | . | TRBV20-1 | CSAHGRGGTDTQYF | TGCAGTGCCCATGGGAGGGGGGGCACAGATACGCAGTATTTT
14 | . | TRBJ2-1 | . | TRBV29-1 | CSVEGGDGLNEQFF | TGCAGCGTTGAAGGGGGGGACGGACTTAATGAGCAGTTCTTC
15 | few | TRBJ2-3 | TRBD2 | TRBV4-2 | CASSQAGGGTDTQYF | TGTGCCAGCAGCCAAGCGGGAGGGGGTACAGATACGCAGTATTTT
13 | many | TRBJ2-1 | TRBD2 | TRBV5-1 | CASSPGGDNEQFF | TGCGCCAGCAGCCCGGGGGGTGACAATGAGCAGTTCTTC
14 | . | TRBJ2-1 | TRBD1 | TRBV12-3/TRBV12-4 | CAGRAGTENNEQFF | TGTGCCGGCAGGGCCGGGACAGAAAACAATGAGCAGTTCTTC
16 | few | TRBJ1-2 | . | TRBV11-2 | CASSLWGRSVKAGYTF | TGTGCCAGCAGCTTATGGGGCAGAAGCGTCAAGGCTGGCTACACCTTC
11 | many | TRBJ1-2 | . | TRBV20-1 | CSASLNYGYTF | TGCAGTGCTAGTCTTAACTATGGCTACACCTTC
13 | . | TRBJ1-5 | TRBD1 | TRBV27 | CASSWDRDQPQHF | TGTGCCAGCAGTTGGGACAGAGATCAGCCCCAGCATTTT
13 | many | TRBJ1-4 | . | TRBV6-2/TRBV6-3 | CASSADMIEKLFF | TGTGCCAGCAGTGCGGACATGATTGAAAAACTGTTTTTT
15 | . | TRBJ1-4 | . | TRBV5-1 | CASSLRTGGGEKLFF | TGCGCCAGCAGCTTAAGGACCGGGGGAGGAGAAAAACTGTTTTTT
20 | few | TRBJ1-4 | TRBD1 | TRBV10-3 | CAISESPPGQLSATNEKLFF | TGTGCCATCAGTGAATCCCCGCCGGGACAGCTTTCAGCAACTAATGAAAAACTGTTTTTT
14 | once | TRBJ1-2 | . | TRBV4-2 | CASSQDSGLYGYTF | TGTGCCAGCAGCCAAGACTCCGGACTCTATGGCTACACCTTC
15 | many | TRBJ1-5 | . | TRBV7-2 | CASSLRGGSNQPQHF | TGTGCCAGCAGCTTAAGGGGGGGCAGCAATCAGCCCCAGCATTTT
16 | . | TRBJ1-1 | . | TRBV7-9 | CASSPRPGQGRAEAFF | TGTGCCAGCAGCCCACGTCCAGGCCAGGGGCGTGCTGAAGCTTTCTTT
15 | many | TRBJ2-6 | . | TRBV7-3 | CASSLQGTGANVLTF | TGTGCCAGCAGCCTTCAGGGCACTGGGGCCAACGTCCTGACTTTC
13 | many | TRBJ2-7 | . | TRBV7-2 | CASSLDWTKEQYF | TGTGCCAGCAGCTTAGATTGGACAAAAGAGCAGTACTTC
16 | . | TRBJ2-3 | . | TRBV28 | CASLRGRAGRRDTQYF | TGTGCCAGTTTACGGGGTCGGGCAGGGAGGAGAGATACGCAGTATTTT
14 | . | TRBJ2-1 | . | TRBV24-1 | CATSDPGYHNEQFF | TGTGCCACCAGTGACCCCGGGTACCACAATGAGCAGTTCTTC
14 | few | TRBJ1-2 | . | TRBV20-1 | CSCLWCPYSDGYTF | TGCAGTTGCCTTTGGTGCCCCTACTCTGATGGCTACACCTTC
14 | many | TRBJ1-2 | . | TRBV4-1 | CASSPLGVHYGYTF | TGCGCCAGCAGCCCCCTGGGGGTTCACTATGGCTACACCTTC
15 | few | TRBJ2-1 | . | TRBV20-1 | CSARAAWRTYNEQFF | TGCAGTGCTAGAGCGGCCTGGAGGACCTACAATGAGCAGTTCTTC
16 | few | TRBJ2-1 | TRBD2 | TRBV5-1 | CASSFSGASSYNEQFF | TGCGCCAGCAGCTTTAGCGGGGCGAGCTCCTACAATGAGCAGTTCTTC
15 | few | TRBJ1-2 | TRBD1 | TRBV28 | CASSTPGQGGYGYTF | TGTGCCAGCAGTACCCCGGGACAGGGAGGGTATGGCTACACCTTC
17 | . | TRBJ1-2 | TRBD1 | TRBV5-6 | CASSSTGRDRSTYGYTF | TGTGCCAGCAGCTCGACCGGTCGGGACAGAAGTACCTATGGCTACACCTTC
16 | . | TRBJ2-1 | . | TRBV27 | CASSPLAWDERDEQFF | TGTGCCAGCAGTCCACTAGCCTGGGACGAGAGGGATGAGCAGTTCTTC
11 | many | TRBJ1-2 | . | TRBV6-1 | CASSETGGYTF | TGTGCCAGCAGTGAGACGGGCGGCTACACCTTC
14 | . | TRBJ1-6 | TRBD1 | TRBV30 | CAWQKTGRNSPLHF | TGTGCCTGGCAAAAGACAGGGAGGAATTCACCCCTCCACTTT
15 | few | TRBJ2-3 | . | TRBV5-1 | CASSSVPGIIDTQYF | TGCGCCAGCAGCTCCGTTCCAGGGATCATAGATACGCAGTATTTT
15 | . | TRBJ2-7 | TRBD2 | TRBV5-1 | CASSLAPSGGREQYF | TGCGCCAGCAGCTTGGCCCCCTCGGGGGGGCGAGAGCAGTACTTC
14 | few | TRBJ2-1 | . | TRBV20-1 | CSAVGIRSYNEQFF | TGCAGTGCTGTCGGGATTCGCTCCTACAATGAGCAGTTCTTC
14 | . | TRBJ2-2 | . | TRBV20-1 | CSARAQEGIGELFF | TGCAGTGCTAGGGCGCAGGAAGGGATCGGGGAGCTGTTTTTT
15 | few | TRBJ1-2 | . | TRBV12-3/TRBV12-4 | CASTPWQPNDDGYTF | TGTGCCAGCACCCCTTGGCAGCCCAACGACGATGGCTACACCTTC
14 | . | TRBJ2-5 | . | TRBV2 | CASSGLASGETQYF | TGTGCCAGCAGTGGGCTAGCGTCGGGGGAGACCCAGTACTTC
17 | few | TRBJ2-2 | TRBD2 | TRBV7-3 | CASSLVAGGPRTGELFF | TGTGCCAGCAGCTTAGTTGCGGGGGGGCCGAGAACCGGGGAGCTGTTTTTT
14 | . | TRBJ1-6 | . | TRBV6-5 | CASRMGAGNSPLHF | TGTGCCAGCAGGATGGGTGCCGGTAATTCACCCCTCCACTTT
12 | few | TRBJ2-1 | . | TRBV3-1 | CASSTSENEQFF | TGTGCCAGCAGCACCTCGGAGAATGAGCAGTTCTTC
17 | once | TRBJ1-3 | . | TRBV7-9 | CASSLAKGGKKGDTIYF | TGTGCCAGCAGCTTAGCGAAGGGCGGAAAGAAGGGAGACACCATATATTTT
15 | . | TRBJ2-7 | TRBD2 | TRBV11-3 | CASSSNSAGAYEQYF | TGTGCCAGCAGCTCCAACTCCGCGGGAGCATACGAGCAGTACTTC
14 | . | TRBJ1-2 | . | TRBV7-2 | CASTDREILGGYTF | TGTGCCAGCACCGATCGGGAAATTTTAGGGGGCTACACCTTC
12 | few | TRBJ2-3 | . | TRBV29-1 | CSVELGQYTQYF | TGCAGCGTTGAGTTGGGGCAGTATACGCAGTATTTT
12 | . | TRBJ2-7 | . | TRBV7-8 | CASSSSSYEQYF | TGTGCCAGCAGCTCTTCCTCCTACGAGCAGTACTTC
14 | . | TRBJ2-3 | TRBD2 | TRBV20-1 | CSARTTGGTDTQYF | TGCAGTGCTAGAACCACGGGGGGTACAGATACGCAGTATTTT
14 | many | TRBJ1-1 | TRBD1 | TRBV9 | CASSADRASTEAFF | TGTGCCAGCAGCGCCGACAGGGCGAGCACTGAAGCTTTCTTT
15 | . | TRBJ2-5 | . | TRBV20-1 | CSASVGSPEEETQYF | TGCAGTGCTAGCGTAGGGAGTCCTGAAGAAGAGACCCAGTACTTC
13 | . | TRBJ1-2 | . | TRBV29-1 | CSVAEQAGSGYTF | TGCAGCGTTGCAGAACAGGCTGGGAGTGGCTACACCTTC
18 | few | TRBJ1-5 | TRBD1 | TRBV5-1 | CASSLATGRVAGNQPQHF | TGCGCCAGCAGCTTGGCGACAGGGAGAGTAGCGGGCAATCAGCCCCAGCATTTT
16 | few | TRBJ2-7 | . | TRBV13 | CASTINSGDGFYEQYF | TGTGCCAGCACCATAAATTCTGGGGACGGGTTTTACGAGCAGTACTTC
22 | few | TRBJ1-6 | . | TRBV21-1 | CASSKLLFCLCRDRKNSSPLHF | TGTGCCAGCAGCAAATTACTCTTTTGTCTGTGCCGGGACAGGAAGAATTCTTCACCCCTCCACTTT
17 | . | TRBJ2-1 | . | TRBV5-1 | CASSLAGAASSYNEQFF | TGCGCCAGCAGCTTGGCCGGGGCGGCCAGCTCCTACAATGAGCAGTTCTTC
16 | few | TRBJ2-5 | TRBD2 | TRBV6-5 | CASSWRGGPPSETQYF | TGTGCCAGCAGTTGGCGGGGGGGCCCCCCCAGCGAGACCCAGTACTTC
15 | many | TRBJ1-3 | . | TRBV5-1 | CASSRDGRSGNTIYF | TGCGCCAGCAGCAGGGACGGGCGCTCTGGAAACACCATATATTTT
16 | many | TRBJ2-2 | TRBD1 | TRBV4-1 | CASSKGQGARGGELFF | TGCGCCAGCAGCAAGGGACAGGGGGCGCGGGGCGGGGAGCTGTTTTTT
14 | many | TRBJ1-1 | . | TRBV28 | CASPPSGFRSEAFF | TGTGCCAGCCCCCCCTCGGGGTTTAGGTCTGAAGCTTTCTTT
11 | . | TRBJ2-7 | . | TRBV20-1 | CSARTTDEQYF | TGCAGTGCTAGGACGACAGACGAGCAGTACTTC
14 | few | TRBJ2-1 | . | TRBV24-1 | CATSVSPFEPEQFF | TGTGCCACCAGTGTTTCCCCGTTCGAACCGGAGCAGTTCTTC
14 | many | TRBJ2-7 | TRBD2 | TRBV7-6 | CASSSPGLGVWQYF | TGTGCCAGCAGCTCTCCGGGACTAGGGGTTTGGCAGTACTTC